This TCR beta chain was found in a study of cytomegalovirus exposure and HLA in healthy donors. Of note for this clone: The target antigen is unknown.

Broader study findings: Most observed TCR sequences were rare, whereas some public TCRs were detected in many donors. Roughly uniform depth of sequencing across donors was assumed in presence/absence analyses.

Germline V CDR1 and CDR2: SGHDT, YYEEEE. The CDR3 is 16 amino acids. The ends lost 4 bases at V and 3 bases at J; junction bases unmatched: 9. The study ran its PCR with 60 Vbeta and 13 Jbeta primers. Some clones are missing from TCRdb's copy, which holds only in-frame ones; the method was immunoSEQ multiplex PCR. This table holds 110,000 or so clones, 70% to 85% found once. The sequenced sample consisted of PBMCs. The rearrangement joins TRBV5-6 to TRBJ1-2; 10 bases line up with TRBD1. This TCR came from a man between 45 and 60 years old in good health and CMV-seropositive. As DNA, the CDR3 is TGTGCCAGCAGCCCCTTTGGGGACAGGGGTCACTATGGCTACACCTTC. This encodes CASSPFGDRGHYGYTF.